This T cell receptor beta chain was identified during a study of shared T cell receptors in the human thymus. Measured with immunoSEQ multiplex PCR; TCRdb has only the in-frame clones, and not every one. The repertoire holds almost 550,000 clones, around 78% seen once, with roughly 0.013% in the top ten. These records were also assigned to another study, of human thymus T cells. That study adds: Those donating were healthy Finnish infants in corrective surgery for congenital heart defects. Thymus pieces cut out during corrective heart surgery were the tissue that was used. Thymic and blood repertoires showed apparently biased V and J gene usage. Unrelated people showed highly overlapping thymic repertoires, related research reported.

The sequence was obtained from a boy less than two years old with a congenital heart defect. The sequencing input was thymocytes.

Written as DNA, the CDR3 is TGTGCCATCAGTGAGCCCATACCCGGGGATACGCAGTATTTT. Residues: CAISEPIPGDTQYF. V usage is TRBV10-3 and J usage is TRBJ2-3; D uncertain. CDR3 length: 14 amino acids. Germline V lookup: CDR1 ENHRY, CDR2 SYGVKD. The V and J ends lost 2 bases and 6 bases respectively, with 12 bases between them.